One and the same sample provided the 7 T cell receptor beta chains below, sequenced in a study of human thymus T cells. Resections from corrective heart surgery supplied the thymus tissue. TCRdb keeps only in-frame clones here, not all; method: immunoSEQ multiplex PCR. The table records 100,000 to 150,000 clones, about 95% of them present only once. The material sequenced was thymus tissue. These receptors were taken from a boy less than two years old with a congenital heart defect but otherwise immunologically healthy.

In this sample, this clone turned up once. V gene TRBV4-2 combines with J gene TRBJ2-5, with D perhaps assigned TRBD1 or TRBD2 (5 bases each). The CDR3 extends over 16 amino acids. Trimming shortened V by 2 bases and J by 2 bases, and 15 bases separated the two germline ends. The germline gives CDR1 LGHNA, CDR2 YNFKEQ. The CDR3 sequence: CASSQKPGPLQETQYF. The CDR3 DNA is TGTGCCAGCAGCCAAAAACCGGGACCCCTGCAAGAGACCCAGTACTTC.

In regard to this clone: Compared with germline, one end of the junction differs, possibly owing to a read error. V usage is TRBV5-1 and J usage is TRBJ1-1; 9 bases fit TRBD1. The CDR3 has 15 amino acids. Germline CDR1 SGHRS, CDR2 YFSETQ. In DNA form, the CDR3 reads TGTGCCAGCAGCTTGGTGGGACAGGGAAGAGGTGAAGCTTTCTTT. It codes for CASSLVGQGRGEAFF.

This clone has a single count. The chain's CDR3 is CASSLDTNGQVYGYTF. CDR3 in DNA: TGTGCCAGCAGCTTAGATACGAATGGACAGGTCTATGGCTACACCTTC. The chain carries TRBV11-2 and TRBJ1-2; TRBD1 matches 7 bases. J gave up 4 bases and V 0 bases, and 8 bases lay outside the gene matches. The CDR3 spans 16 residues. Germline V gene sequence: CDR1 SGHAT, CDR2 FQNNGV.

This rearrangement joins TRBV7-2 to TRBJ2-7, with 13 bases matching TRBD2. CDR3 length: 16 residues. Trimming at V came to 5 bases and at J to 4 bases, leaving 8 bases not matched to a gene. The V gene's germline CDR1 is SGHTA and CDR2 FQGNSA. The CDR3 is CASSGGLAGVRYEQYF. The CDR3 nucleotides are TGTGCCAGCAGCGGAGGACTAGCGGGGGTTCGGTACGAGCAGTACTTC.

This clone was seen only once. The chain links TRBV27 to TRBJ2-1; 8 bases line up with TRBD2. V shed 3 bases and J 4 bases; nucleotides not matched to a gene: 5. CDR1 MNHEY and CDR2 SMNVEV come from the germline V gene (reference sequence). This CDR3 has 15 residues. CDR3 nucleotides: TGTGCCAGCAGTTTCGGCGGGGGGATGTACAATGAGCAGTTCTTC. As protein: CASSFGGGMYNEQFF.

The chain links TRBV5-8 to TRBJ1-3; D not certain. This CDR3 is built from 15 residues. CDR1 SGHTS and CDR2 YDEGEE come from the germline V gene. V was cut by 2 bases and J by 0 bases, with 9 bases left in between. CDR3 loop: CASSFLRTSGNTIYF. CDR3 coding DNA: TGTGCCAGCAGCTTCCTCAGAACCTCTGGAAACACCATATATTTT.

The rearrangement joins TRBV28 to TRBJ1-1; the D gene is possibly TRBD1 (6 bases). The V and J ends lost 6 bases and 7 bases respectively, with 24 bases between them. CDR1 MDHEN and CDR2 SYDVKM come from the germline V gene. CDR3 length: 16 amino acids. CDR3: CASSPLVGGRRIEAFF. CDR3 nucleotides: TGTGCCAGCAGCCCGCTCGTCGGGGGGCGCAGGATTGAAGCTTTCTTT.